This T cell receptor beta chain was identified during a study of control samples from healthy donors and cancer patients. Germline trimming cut 6 bases from V and 3 bases from J; bases unmatched to any gene: 14. The CDR3 runs to 17 residues. Germline CDR1 and CDR2: KGHSH and LQKENI. The method was immunoSEQ multiplex PCR; TCRdb's version includes in-frame clones alone and lacks a portion of them. In the table there are 75,000 to 95,000 clones, 90% of which are singletons. Material: blood. V gene TRBV18 combines with J gene TRBJ1-2; 9 nucleotides line up with TRBD1. This clonotype originated in a woman between 18 and 29 years old in good health. CDR3 nucleotides: TGTGCCAGCTCTGACCGGCTCGACAGGGGGAATGACTATGGCTACACCTTC. It translates to CASSDRLDRGNDYGYTF.